These T cell receptor beta chains were read from a single sample in a study of T cell repertoires in cytomegalovirus infection. TCRdb redid the calling of the reads with MiXCR, one entry per CDR3 protein. Of about 180,000 distinct CDR3 sequences listed, about 17% are singletons. Sequenced input: CD8+ T cells from PBMCs. Every receptor here comes from a human donor in good health (CMV status not recorded). Some clones in this sample may be carry-over from other donors' samples. Each CDR3 is given with its conserved first and last residue. The order of the fields is D gene, clone size, V gene, J gene, CDR3 DNA, CDR3 protein. The D gene is left open where the match is weak. Size is stated for part of the rows, as once, few or many counts, or as a class when the clone is expanded.

.	.	TRBV19	TRBJ1-1	TGTGCCAGTAGTATCCCGTACACTGAAGCTTTCTTT	CASSIPYTEAFF
.	few	TRBV20-1	TRBJ2-1	TGCAGTGCTAGAGATGATCAACAGTCCTACTACAATGAGCAGTTCTTC	CSARDDQQSYYNEQFF
.	.	TRBV28	TRBJ1-1	TGTGCCAGCAGTACCCCCCTGCGGGCAGCGAACACTGAAGCTTTCTTT	CASSTPLRAANTEAFF
.	.	TRBV15	TRBJ1-1	TGTGCCACCGGGGCTGAGAACACTGAAGCTTTCTTT	CATGAENTEAFF
TRBD2	many	TRBV7-3	TRBJ2-1	TGTGCCAGCAGCTCCCCCCCCACTAGCGGGGGGACCTACAATGAGCAGTTCTTC	CASSSPPTSGGTYNEQFF
.	.	TRBV9	TRBJ2-2	TGTGCCAGCAGCCCCCAGACTGGCACCGGGGAGCTGTTTTTT	CASSPQTGTGELFF
.	.	TRBV20-1	TRBJ2-7	TGCAGTGCTAGAGATTCGGGGGCCGATGCCTTAGAAATGTACTTC	CSARDSGADALEMYF
TRBD1	.	TRBV5-7	TRBJ1-1	TGTGCCAGCAGCGACAGGGGTAACACTGAAGCTTTCTTT	CASSDRGNTEAFF
.	.	TRBV7-6	TRBJ2-1	TGTGCCAGCAGCTTAAGAAGGGCTGTGGACAATGAGCAGTTCTTC	CASSLRRAVDNEQFF
.	many	TRBV7-2	TRBJ1-4	TGTGCCAGCAGCTTAGGGGTTTGGGGTAGAGATGAAAAACTGTTTTTT	CASSLGVWGRDEKLFF
.	few	TRBV7-2	TRBJ1-1	TGTGCCAGCAGATTTCCGGGGTTAGGAGCTTTCTTT	CASRFPGLGAFF
.	many	TRBV7-2	TRBJ1-1	TGTGCCAGCAGCTTGAGGGGGGATCTCGAAGCTTTCTTT	CASSLRGDLEAFF
TRBD2	many	TRBV28	TRBJ2-3	TGTGCCAGCAGTTTACTTTTAGCGGGGGGGCCGGGCACAGATACGCAGTATTTT	CASSLLLAGGPGTDTQYF
TRBD1	few	TRBV28	TRBJ1-5	TGTGCCAGCAGTCCACCCCGCGGGACAGGGGTTCAGCCCCAGCATTTT	CASSPPRGTGVQPQHF
.	few	TRBV5-6	TRBJ2-6	TGTGCCAGCGGCACATCCACAGGGGCCAACGTCCTGACTTTC	CASGTSTGANVLTF
.	few	TRBV28	TRBJ1-1	TGTGCCAGCAGTTTCGTACTCCTGAACACTGAAGCTTTCTTT	CASSFVLLNTEAFF
.	few	TRBV28	TRBJ2-1	TGTGCCAGCAGGAGAGGGGGGTATGAGCAGTTCTTC	CASRRGGYEQFF
TRBD1	.	TRBV5-1	TRBJ1-1	TGCGCCAGCAGCGGACAGGACAGGGTTGAGGTCACTGAAGCTTTCTTT	CASSGQDRVEVTEAFF
TRBD1	.	TRBV28	TRBJ1-1	TGTGCCAGCACCTTGGGACAGGGGGTCCCTGAAGCTTTCTTT	CASTLGQGVPEAFF
.	.	TRBV19	TRBJ1-1	TGTGCCAGTTCGGACCGGTCCCGGGCTCCCATGAACACTGAAGCTTTCTTT	CASSDRSRAPMNTEAFF